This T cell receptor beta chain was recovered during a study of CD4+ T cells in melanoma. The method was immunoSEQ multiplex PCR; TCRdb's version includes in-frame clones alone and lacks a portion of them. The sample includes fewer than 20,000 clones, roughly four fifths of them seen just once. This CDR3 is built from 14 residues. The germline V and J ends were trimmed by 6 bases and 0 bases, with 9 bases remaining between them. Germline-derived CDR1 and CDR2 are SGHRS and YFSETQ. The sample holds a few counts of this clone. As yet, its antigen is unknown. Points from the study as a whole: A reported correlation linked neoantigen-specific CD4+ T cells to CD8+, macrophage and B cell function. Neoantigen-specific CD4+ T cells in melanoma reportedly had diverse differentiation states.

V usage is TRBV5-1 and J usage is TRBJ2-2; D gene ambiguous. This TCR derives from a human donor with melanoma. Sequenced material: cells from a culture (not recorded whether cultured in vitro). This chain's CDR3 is CASKAIANTGELFF. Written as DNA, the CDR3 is TGCGCCAGCAAGGCAATAGCGAACACCGGGGAGCTGTTTTTT.